This TCR beta chain derives from a study of identical twins. Healthy Caucasian individuals made up all the donors. TCRdb re-analysed the 5' RACE reads in MiXCR, keeping a single row per CDR3 protein. The profile covers 1.5 million or so distinct CDR3 sequences, with less than 35% appearing a single time and 0.25% to 0.3% taken by the ten largest. Study-wide findings and caveats: There was an excess of low generation probability in the out-of-frame alpha sequences that twins shared.

The CDR3 runs to 13 residues. Germline V lookup: CDR1 MGHDK, CDR2 SYGVNS. This clonotype was found a few times. No antigen is known for it. This rearrangement joins TRBV25-1 to TRBJ2-5; D call uncertain. The better agreement between TRBJ2-7 and the DNA end casts doubt on the J call. The source material was cord blood. The receptor was isolated from a newborn girl in good health. CDR3 nucleotide sequence: TGTGCCAGCAGTGAAAATTTCTCCTACGAGCAGTACTTC. Its translation is CASSENFSYEQYF.